Each of the 15 T cell receptor beta chains below was sequenced from the same sample in a study of cytomegalovirus exposure and HLA in healthy donors. The primer mix had 60 Vbeta and 13 Jbeta primers. Some clones are missing from TCRdb's copy, which holds only in-frame ones; the method was immunoSEQ multiplex PCR. The sample holds approximately 120,000 clones, about three quarters seen once. The specimen sequenced was PBMCs. These receptors were taken from a woman between 40 and 55 years old in good health and CMV-seropositive.

The chain is built from TRBV4-1 and TRBJ2-6; 8 bases line up with TRBD1. CDR1 and CDR2 from the germline V gene are MGHRA and YSYEKL. This CDR3 comprises 16 residues. The V segment lost 4 bases and the J segment 3 bases; nucleotides outside the gene matches: 5. CDR3 region: CASSPAGGFGANVLTF. DNA of the CDR3: TGCGCCAGCAGCCCGGCAGGGGGCTTTGGGGCCAACGTCCTGACTTTC.

This clone was observed a single time. The CDR3 DNA is TGTGCCAGCACCTCCTTGGACAGGGAGACTGAAGCTTTCTTT. Its protein product is CASTSLDRETEAFF. The V and J genes are TRBV5-4 and TRBJ1-1; 8 bases are shared with TRBD1. The germline CDR1 and CDR2 sequences are SGHNT and YYREEE (reference sequence). Germline trimming cut 6 bases from V and 5 bases from J; bases unmatched to any gene: 9. The CDR3 is 14 amino acids.

J is TRBJ2-3 and V is TRBV4-1, with a tentative D call TRBD1 (6 bases). Trimming removed 0 bases at V and 0 bases at J, with 10 bases between. The CDR3 sequence is 16 residues long. From germline, CDR1 is MGHRA and CDR2 YSYEKL. The CDR3 nucleotides are TGCGCCAGCAGCCAAGAGGGACATTTCAGCACAGATACGCAGTATTTT. Encoded protein: CASSQEGHFSTDTQYF.

In this sample, this clone turned up a few times. V usage is TRBV7-2 and J usage is TRBJ2-5; 7 nucleotides agree with TRBD1. The CDR3 loop spans 14 amino acids. Germline V gene lookup returns CDR1 SGHTA and CDR2 FQGNSA. The V gene end was trimmed by 1 base and the J gene end by 4 bases; junction bases not matched to a gene: 3. CDR3 amino acids: CASSLERGRETQYF. The CDR3 nucleotides read TGTGCCAGCAGCTTAGAGAGGGGGCGAGAGACCCAGTACTTC.

This clone has a count of ten or more. The identical CDR3 is also encoded by other nucleotide sequences in the sample. The chain links TRBV5-1 to TRBJ2-7; possibly TRBD2 for D (6 bases). With 0 bases removed from V and 5 bases from J, the gap between germline ends came to 15 bases. The V gene's germline CDR1 is SGHRS and CDR2 YFSETQ. This CDR3 spans 15 amino acids. The CDR3 is CASSLAGTAVDEQYF. The CDR3 bases are TGCGCCAGCAGCTTGGCCGGGACTGCGGTAGACGAGCAGTACTTC.

This clone occurred once. The chain couples TRBV18 to TRBJ2-6; D ambiguous. The CDR3 contains 15 residues. Germline V gene data show CDR1 as KGHSH and CDR2 as LQKENI. The V end lost 6 bases, the J end lost 4 bases, and 13 bases lay between the germline ends. CDR3 sequence (DNA): TGTGCCAGCTCGCTCGAGGTCCCCGGGGCCAACGTCCTGACTTTC. The encoded protein is CASSLEVPGANVLTF.

The rearrangement links TRBV7-6 to TRBJ1-2, with D possibly TRBD1 on 6 matching bases. This CDR3 is built from 15 residues. Per germline, CDR1 SGHVS and CDR2 FNYEAQ. V gave up 4 bases and J gave up 4 bases, with 16 bases separating them. The CDR3 DNA follows: TGTGCCAGCAGCTCCTACAGGGAAACGACCTATGGCTACACCTTC. It is translated as CASSSYRETTYGYTF.

The chain is built from TRBV4-1 and TRBJ1-6; D is ambiguous. CDR1 is MGHRA and CDR2 is YSYEKL in the germline V gene. The ends were cut back, 2 bases at V and 2 bases at J, with 13 bases in the middle. This CDR3 comprises 17 residues. The chain's CDR3 is CASSQLIGVAYNSPLHF. CDR3 bases: TGCGCCAGCAGCCAACTTATCGGGGTGGCCTATAATTCACCCCTCCACTTT.

The chain has TRBV6-6 and TRBJ1-5, with a weak D call TRBD1 (5 bases). Germline V gene data show CDR1 as MNHNY and CDR2 as SVGAGI (reference sequence). The V end was cut by 6 bases, the J end by 6 bases, with 15 bases between. This CDR3 spans 14 amino acids. In DNA, the CDR3 is TGTGCCAGCAGCTTTCAGGGTTCCGGTCAGCCCCAGCATTTT. Translated, it gives CASSFQGSGQPQHF.

This clone was seen only once. The chain uses TRBV9 and TRBJ2-7; TRBD1 might be the D (5 bases). CDR1 and CDR2 from the germline V gene are SGDLS and YYNGEE. V dropped 0 bases and J dropped 6 bases, with 16 bases sitting between them. This CDR3 is built from 15 residues. The CDR3 protein is CASSVASQGFGEQYF. CDR3 nucleotides: TGTGCCAGCAGCGTAGCGAGCCAGGGCTTCGGCGAGCAGTACTTC.

CDR3 residues: CASSSPAGNQPQHF. CDR3 DNA: TGTGCCAGCAGTTCCCCGGCGGGCAATCAGCCCCAGCATTTT. V usage is TRBV27 and J usage is TRBJ1-5; D unresolved. The germline gives CDR1 MNHEY, CDR2 SMNVEV (reference sequence). The CDR3 is made up of 14 amino acids. Trimming removed 4 bases at V and 2 bases at J, with 9 bases between.

This chain connects TRBV30 to TRBJ2-1; D may be TRBD1 (6 bases). CDR1 GTSNPN and CDR2 SVGIG come from the germline V gene (reference sequence). The CDR3 loop spans 15 amino acids. V was clipped by 1 base and J by 2 bases, with 12 bases between them. CDR3 DNA: TGTGCCTGGAGTGGGGGGACATCCACCTACAATGAGCAGTTCTTC. This gives the protein CAWSGGTSTYNEQFF. Drawing the rest from reference TRBV30 and TRBJ2-1, the complete variable domain is SQTIHQWPATLVQPVGSPLSLECTVEGTSNPNLYWYRQAAGRGLQLLFYSVGIGQISSEVPQNLSASRPQDRQFILSSKKLLLSDSGFYLCAWSGGTSTYNEQFFGPGTRLTVL.

This chain joins TRBV7-9 and TRBJ1-1, with a tentative D call TRBD1 (5 bases). Germline CDR1 reads SEHNR; CDR2 reads FQNEAQ (reference sequence). This CDR3 spans 13 amino acids. V lost 6 bases and J 6 bases, leaving 14 bases between the germline ends. The CDR3 is CASSSGGGSEAFF. In DNA, the CDR3 is TGTGCCAGCAGTAGTGGCGGGGGGTCTGAAGCTTTCTTT.

The V call is TRBV5-6, the J call TRBJ1-3, with D possibly TRBD1 on 5 matching bases. The CDR3 is 16 residues long. V was clipped by 4 bases and J by 0 bases, with 14 bases between them. From germline, CDR1 is SGHDT and CDR2 YYEEEE. The CDR3 loop reads CASSDRGTSSGNTIYF. For the CDR3, the DNA is TGTGCCAGCAGCGACCGGGGGACGAGCTCTGGAAACACCATATATTTT.

This rearrangement joins TRBV6-1 to TRBJ2-7, with 8 bases lining up with TRBD1. CDR3 length equals 15 residues. CDR1 and CDR2 (germline): MNHNS, SASEGT. Trimming cost V 1 base and J 0 bases; bases outside gene matches: 2. CDR3 residues: CASSEGGTGSYEQYF. The CDR3 nucleotides are TGTGCCAGCAGTGAAGGGGGGACAGGCTCCTACGAGCAGTACTTC.